This T cell receptor beta chain was sequenced in a study of blood T cells in healthy people across ages. A sample-barcoded 5' primer and a J-beta primer mix were used in a second PCR of about 6 to 12 cycles. One entry per CDR3 protein, called by TCRdb with MiXCR from the 5' RACE reads. The sample comprises roughly 2 million distinct CDR3 sequences, approximately 50% of which are singletons, and 2.1% rests with the top ten. The V and J ends lost 6 bases and 4 bases, in that order; junction bases with no gene match: 22. The CDR3 is made up of 19 amino acids. The chain recombines TRBV23-1 with TRBJ2-3, with 7 bases lining up with TRBD2. TRBV23-1 belongs to the ORF category, with a function that is uncertain. The source material was blood. This clonotype was sampled from a woman in her thirties or forties in good health. CDR3 nucleotides: TGCGCCAGCAGCCCGGTAACTCTCAGCGGGACCCCTACGGCAGATACGCAGTATTTT. The encoded protein is CASSPVTLSGTPTADTQYF.